This is a list of T cell receptor beta chains from one sample in a study of blood T cells in healthy people across ages. TCRdb re-called the 5' RACE reads through MiXCR, storing one row per CDR3 protein. The data hold hundreds of thousands of distinct CDR3 sequences, with around 30% observed a single time. Source material: blood. These receptors originate from a woman of 80 years or more in good health. Each CDR3 is given without its conserved first and last residue. The size field is filled for only some rows; it gives once, few, many or a size class.

clone size | J gene | V gene | CDR3 protein
many | TRBJ2-7 | TRBV3-1 | ASSLRGGPTYEQY
NA | TRBJ2-3 | TRBV9 | ASSPFSGASTDTQY
NA | TRBJ1-6 | TRBV5-6 | ASSLGLRGNSPLH
many | TRBJ2-1 | TRBV29-1 | SVVRGSYNEQF
NA | TRBJ1-5 | TRBV19 | ASNGHRGLRDNQPQH
many | TRBJ1-5 | TRBV7-2 | ASKHRGSGQPQH
few | TRBJ2-1 | TRBV6-2/TRBV6-3 | ASSYPGQGVNEQF
many | TRBJ1-6 | TRBV10-3 | AINRDLSSPLH
NA | TRBJ2-3 | TRBV12-3/TRBV12-4 | ASRQPGLRHY
many | TRBJ2-3 | TRBV20-1 | SAISSGITDTQY
few | TRBJ2-3 | TRBV20-1 | SASNVPGQGPDTQY
few | TRBJ2-3 | TRBV9 | ASSGDVLVPPDTQY
many | TRBJ1-2 | TRBV4-3 | ASSQLGGIYGYT
NA | TRBJ2-1 | TRBV5-1 | ASSLVPFYNEQF
many | TRBJ2-7 | TRBV5-1 | ASSLMTGSYEQY
many | TRBJ2-5 | TRBV6-6 | ASQDSDQETQY
many | TRBJ2-1 | TRBV7-2 | ASSLRGQGGSNEQF
few | TRBJ2-2 | TRBV28 | ASSVRETGELF
few | TRBJ2-3 | TRBV7-6 | ASSIVPRYSPGTDTQY
many | TRBJ1-2 | TRBV3-1 | ASSLPGRATSGYT
few | TRBJ1-1 | TRBV18 | ASSPPTGLNTEAF
many | TRBJ1-1 | TRBV10-2 | ASSRDLTEAF
NA | TRBJ1-2 | TRBV10-1 | ASSPDHNYGYT
NA | TRBJ2-4 | TRBV6-6 | ASSNTGGLSHNEQY
NA | TRBJ2-5 | TRBV7-2 | ASSLDWVRLETQY
many | TRBJ2-7 | TRBV6-2/TRBV6-3 | ASSTSGGSYEQY
NA | TRBJ2-1 | TRBV6-5 | ASSYGQGWETQF
few | TRBJ2-1 | TRBV5-5 | ASSLEQGNTNEQF
many | TRBJ2-1 | TRBV12-3/TRBV12-4 | ASSFLDRGTLNEQF
NA | TRBJ2-5 | TRBV5-1 | ASSLEGRSQETQY
many | TRBJ1-1 | TRBV12-3/TRBV12-4 | ASSFPMNTEAF
many | TRBJ2-3 | TRBV12-3/TRBV12-4 | ASSFGSPRADAQY
many | TRBJ1-2 | TRBV12-3/TRBV12-4 | ASSFPGRFYGYT
many | TRBJ2-3 | TRBV10-3 | AISAQGDTQY
few | TRBJ1-6 | TRBV7-2 | ASSLKRDSPLH
many | TRBJ2-4 | TRBV6-6 | ASSQDPGQNIQY
NA | TRBJ2-3 | TRBV24-1 | ATSDRTSGGAPTDTQY
NA | TRBJ1-3 | TRBV6-5 | ASSYSPTDSGNTIY
many | TRBJ1-6 | TRBV7-2 | ASSIGQTNSPLH
many | TRBJ1-1 | TRBV5-1 | ASSLVGENTEAF
NA | TRBJ1-4 | TRBV30 | ACQGQGVTNEKLF
once | NA | TRBV6-2/TRBV6-3 | ASSPLGVSVYEQY